This TCR beta chain comes out of a study of T cell responses to AZD1222 COVID-19 vaccine. Study-wide results and limits: Regions left unmutated in variants are reportedly the target of nearly half of spike-specific TCRs.

The CDR3 has 14 amino acids. Germline V gene lookup returns CDR1 LNHDA and CDR2 SQIVND (reference sequence). V was clipped by 5 bases and J by 6 bases, with 11 bases between them. TCRdb's copy holds only in-frame clones and misses some; the assay was immunoSEQ multiplex PCR. The sample holds about 110,000 clones, approximately 90% seen once. About this clone itself: Its antigen is as yet unknown.

The source material was peripheral blood, sampled 28 days after the second AZD1222 dose. This rearrangement joins TRBV19 to TRBJ1-6; D may be TRBD1 (6 bases). This TCR was recovered from an adult who received the AZD1222 COVID-19 vaccine. CDR3 in DNA: TGTGCCAGTAGTGCAGGGGTTCTTAATTCACCCCTCCACTTT. Amino acids: CASSAGVLNSPLHF.